What follows are 31 T cell receptor beta chains derived from one specimen sequenced in a study of graft-versus-host responses after intestinal transplantation. Their cognate antigens are unknown. Method: immunoSEQ multiplex PCR; TCRdb's copy keeps in-frame clones and lacks some. The data contain over 85,000 clones, about 93% of them seen just once; the ten biggest clones take up 0.4% to 0.65%. Sequenced here: unstimulated CD8+ T cells sorted from spleen or lymph node cells, sampled before intestinal transplant. The receptors stem from a human donor who received an intestinal transplant.

The rearrangement links TRBV4-2 to TRBJ1-2; D might be TRBD1 (6 bases). This CDR3 region has 12 residues. Looked up from germline, CDR1 is LGHNA and CDR2 is YNFKEQ. The ends were cut back, 3 bases at V and 10 bases at J, with 12 bases in the middle. In DNA form, the CDR3 reads TGTGCCAGCAGCCACGAAGGGGGAGACTACACCTTC. As protein: CASSHEGGDYTF.

V and J are TRBV9 and TRBJ2-7; D is perhaps TRBD1 or TRBD2 (5 bases each). V lost 1 base and J lost 5, with 13 bases in between. This CDR3 region has 14 residues. Germline CDR1 and CDR2: SGDLS and YYNGEE. The CDR3 reads CASSVSWGINEQYF. The CDR3 nucleotides read TGTGCCAGCAGCGTAAGTTGGGGGATCAACGAGCAGTACTTC.

The chain is built from TRBV9 and TRBJ2-1; D perhaps matches TRBD2 (7 bases). In germline, CDR1 is SGDLS, CDR2 YYNGEE. CDR3 length: 15 amino acids. The V and J ends lost 5 bases and 0 bases respectively, with 12 bases between them. The CDR3 DNA sequence: TGTGCCAGCAGTGAGGGGGGGGTCTCCTACAATGAGCAGTTCTTC. This gives the protein CASSEGGVSYNEQFF.

The V and J genes are TRBV4-1 and TRBJ2-1, with 8 bases aligning to TRBD2. CDR1 and CDR2 (germline): MGHRA, YSYEKL. The junction had 2 bases not matched to a gene; V was cut back by 0 bases and J by 10 bases. This CDR3 has 13 amino acids. CDR3 DNA sequence: TGCGCCAGCAGCCAAGATGGACTAGCAGAGCAGTTCTTC. Its translation is CASSQDGLAEQFF.

The chain joins TRBV7-2 to TRBJ2-7; maybe TRBD2 (6 bases). This CDR3 is 18 amino acids long. The V and J ends lost 2 bases and 4 bases respectively, with 24 bases between them. Per the germline V gene, CDR1 is SGHTA and CDR2 is FQGNSA. The CDR3 here is CASSLSHGGAESLYEQYF. The CDR3 bases are TGTGCCAGCAGCTTAAGTCACGGCGGGGCGGAGTCCCTTTACGAGCAGTACTTC.

The genes are TRBV11-2 and TRBJ2-1; 9 nucleotides agree with TRBD1. The CDR3 is 14 residues long. The germline V gene encodes CDR1 SGHAT and CDR2 FQNNGV. V lost 4 bases and J lost 7; bases outside the gene matches: 5. CDR3 coding DNA: TGTGCCAGCAGCTCTCCGGGACAGGGAAATGAGCAGTTCTTC. Translation gives CASSSPGQGNEQFF.

The V call is TRBV9, the J call TRBJ2-3, with D perhaps TRBD2 (6 bases). Per germline, CDR1 SGDLS and CDR2 YYNGEE. There are 15 residues in the CDR3. V lost 2 bases and J 2 bases, leaving 12 bases between the germline ends. The CDR3 nucleotides are TGTGCCAGCAGCGTCGGGACTCTAAACACAGATACGCAGTATTTT. As protein: CASSVGTLNTDTQYF.

The J gene is TRBJ2-1, the V gene TRBV15, with D uncertain. Looked up from germline, CDR1 is LNHNV and CDR2 is YYDKDF (reference sequence). Trimming removed 0 bases at V and 7 bases at J, with 7 bases between. CDR3 length equals 13 residues. The CDR3 region is CATSRDVRNEQFF. The CDR3 nucleotides are TGTGCCACCAGCAGAGATGTAAGAAATGAGCAGTTCTTC.

The chain employs TRBV13 and TRBJ2-5; 7 bases match TRBD1. Germline V gene sequence: CDR1 PRHDT, CDR2 FYEKMQ (reference sequence). The CDR3 sequence is 16 residues long. V lost 5 bases, J lost 2 bases, and 11 bases stayed unmatched. CDR3 sequence reads: CASSLKDRIAQETQYF. The CDR3 DNA is TGTGCCAGCAGCCTTAAGGACAGGATAGCACAAGAGACCCAGTACTTC.

The chain uses TRBV7-8 and TRBJ2-7; 8 nucleotides align to TRBD2. Looked up from germline, CDR1 is SGHVS and CDR2 is FQNEAQ. V was clipped by 3 bases and J by 3 bases; unmatched bases: 1. This CDR3 comprises 13 residues. The CDR3 bases are TGTGCCAGCAGCTTCGCGGGAGGCTACGAGCAGTACTTC. Translation gives CASSFAGGYEQYF.

This chain connects TRBV7-9 to TRBJ2-7, with D perhaps TRBD1 (5 bases). CDR1 SEHNR and CDR2 FQNEAQ come from the germline V gene (reference sequence). The CDR3 loop spans 12 amino acids. Trimming stripped 8 bases from V and 2 bases from J, with 10 bases between. In DNA, the CDR3 is TGTGCCAGCGAGCTAGGGGCCTACGAGCAGTACTTC. This sequence encodes CASELGAYEQYF.

This chain uses TRBV15 with TRBJ2-7; a weak D match, TRBD1 (5 bases). The germline CDR1 and CDR2 sequences are LNHNV and YYDKDF (reference sequence). The CDR3 loop spans 13 amino acids. Trimming took 4 bases from V and 5 from J, leaving 12 bases between them. CDR3 residues: CATSIDRAHEQYF. The CDR3 region has the DNA TGTGCCACCAGCATCGACAGAGCGCACGAGCAGTACTTC.

The rearrangement uses TRBV27 and TRBJ1-5; no clear D gene. CDR1 MNHEY and CDR2 SMNVEV come from the germline V gene (reference sequence). The CDR3 runs 12 residues. V was trimmed by 6 bases and J by 4 bases, leaving 7 bases between them. The CDR3 loop reads CASRVGNQPQHF. The CDR3 region has the DNA TGTGCCAGCAGGGTGGGAAATCAGCCCCAGCATTTT.

V usage is TRBV7-9 and J usage is TRBJ2-1; 13 positions match TRBD2. Germline assignment: CDR1 SEHNR and CDR2 FQNEAQ (reference sequence). V shed 7 bases and J 8 bases; nucleotides not matched to a gene: 8. There are 15 residues in the CDR3. The CDR3 nucleotides read TGTGCCAGCAACACTAGGACTAGCGGGAGTGATGAGCAGTTCTTC. Amino acid sequence: CASNTRTSGSDEQFF.

J is TRBJ1-2 and V is TRBV19; weak D call: TRBD1 (5 bases). The CDR3 loop spans 14 amino acids. Trimming removed 3 bases at V and 7 bases at J, with 15 bases between. From germline, CDR1 is LNHDA and CDR2 SQIVND (reference sequence). The CDR3 loop is CASSMMGGGFGYTF. CDR3 nucleotides: TGTGCCAGTAGTATGATGGGGGGAGGATTTGGCTACACCTTC.

Of note for this clone: Other DNA sequences in the same sample also yield this CDR3. V usage is TRBV27 and J usage is TRBJ2-7; perhaps D is TRBD1 or TRBD2 (5 bases each). Germline V gene data show CDR1 as MNHEY and CDR2 as SMNVEV (reference sequence). The CDR3 length is 13 residues. Trimming stripped 2 bases from V and 3 bases from J, with 8 bases between. The CDR3 loop is CASSLGGSYEQYF. CDR3 nucleotides: TGTGCCAGCAGTTTAGGGGGAAGCTACGAGCAGTACTTC.

The CDR3 DNA reads as TGTGCCAGTAAGCCGCCATCCGGGGAGCTGTTTTTT. Protein sequence: CASKPPSGELFF. The chain combines TRBV19 with TRBJ2-2; D not certain. This CDR3 has 12 residues. CDR1 and CDR2 (germline): LNHDA, SQIVND (reference sequence). The ends were cut back, 7 bases at V and 6 bases at J, with 9 bases in the middle.

The chain has TRBV11-1 and TRBJ2-7, with 14 bases fitting TRBD2. Germline lookup yields CDR1 SGHAT and CDR2 FQDESV (reference sequence). Unmatched junction bases numbered 4, after V lost 4 bases and J lost 5 bases. The CDR3 has 15 residues. The CDR3 region has the DNA TGTGCCAGCAGCTCCTGGACTAGCGGGAGGAACGAGCAGTACTTC. Its translation is CASSSWTSGRNEQYF.

The V call is TRBV5-4, the J call TRBJ1-1, with D possibly matching TRBD1 (5 bases). This CDR3 has 12 residues. Germline CDR1 is SGHNT and CDR2 is YYREEE (reference sequence). Trimming took off 4 bases at V and 6 bases at J, with 10 bases between the two ends. The DNA of the CDR3 is TGTGCCAGCAGCGTAACAGGATCTGAAGCTTTCTTT. It encodes CASSVTGSEAFF.

The chain combines TRBV5-6 with TRBJ2-5; a possible D gene is TRBD2 (5 bases). The J call may be in error: the DNA end matches TRBJ2-7 better. The CDR3 consists of 14 residues. CDR1 and CDR2 (germline): SGHDT, YYEEEE. The CDR3 loop is CASSRRTGGAEQYF. Here the CDR3 DNA reads TGTGCCAGCAGCCGTCGGACTGGAGGCGCCGAGCAGTACTTC.

The count of this clone is one. The gene calls are TRBV27 and TRBJ1-1, with unresolved D. The ends were cut back, 5 bases at V and 1 base at J, with 8 bases in the middle. The CDR3 totals 13 residues. Germline assignment: CDR1 MNHEY and CDR2 SMNVEV (reference sequence). The CDR3 reads CASSTFQNTEAFF. The CDR3, as DNA: TGTGCCAGCAGTACCTTCCAGAACACTGAAGCTTTCTTT.

The DNA of the CDR3 is TGTGCCAGCAGCTTAGGTATGGGGGACCCTCCCTACGAGCAGTACTTC. It is translated as CASSLGMGDPPYEQYF. This chain links TRBV11-2 with TRBJ2-7; perhaps D is TRBD1 or TRBD2 (5 bases each). The V end lost 1 base, the J end lost 2 bases, and 15 bases lay between the germline ends. CDR3 length: 16 amino acids. Germline CDR1 reads SGHAT; CDR2 reads FQNNGV. The complete variable domain, with remaining parts taken from reference TRBV11-2 and TRBJ2-7, reads EAGVAQSPRYKIIEKRQSVAFWCNPISGHATLYWYQQILGQGPKLLIQFQNNGVVDDSQLPKDRFSAERLKGVDSTLKIQPAKLEDSAVYLCASSLGMGDPPYEQYFGPGTRLTVT.

The chain couples TRBV6-5 to TRBJ1-1; TRBD1 might be the D (5 bases). CDR3 length: 15 residues. Germline V gene sequence: CDR1 MNHEY, CDR2 SVGAGI. V lost 6 bases, J lost 1 base, and 15 bases lay in between. CDR3 DNA: TGTGCCAGCAGAGCTCAGGGTCTATCGAACACTGAAGCTTTCTTT. Translation gives CASRAQGLSNTEAFF.

V is TRBV4-2 and J is TRBJ1-1; TRBD1 might be the D (6 bases). V lost 3 bases and J 9 bases, leaving 17 bases between the germline ends. From germline, CDR1 is LGHNA and CDR2 YNFKEQ. The CDR3 has 14 amino acids. CDR3 sequence: CASSQTRGQSKAFF. Here the CDR3 DNA reads TGTGCCAGCAGCCAGACTCGAGGACAGTCGAAAGCTTTCTTT.

The V call is TRBV11-2, the J call TRBJ1-2; D unclear. The CDR3 has 13 amino acids. V dropped 1 base and J dropped 0 bases, with 3 bases sitting between them. Germline V gives CDR1 SGHAT, CDR2 FQNNGV. For the CDR3, the DNA is TGTGCCAGCAGCTTAGCAGCTAACTATGGCTACACCTTC. Amino acid sequence: CASSLAANYGYTF.

The CDR3 coding sequence is TGTGCCAGCAGCTTGGTTGGGGGTGAGGAGACCCAGTACTTC. Protein sequence: CASSLVGGEETQYF. The chain has TRBV5-4 and TRBJ2-5; D is possibly TRBD1 or TRBD2 (5 bases each). From germline, CDR1 is SGHNT and CDR2 YYREEE (reference sequence). The germline V and J ends were trimmed by 0 bases and 5 bases, with 11 bases remaining between them. The CDR3 contains 14 residues.

J is TRBJ1-3 and V is TRBV29-1, with D possibly matching TRBD1 (5 bases). Trimming removed 3 bases at V and 2 bases at J, with 5 bases between. The CDR3 consists of 12 residues. The V gene's germline CDR1 is SQVTM and CDR2 ANQGSEA. The CDR3 reads CSVEGAGNTIYF. The CDR3 DNA reads as TGCAGCGTTGAGGGGGCTGGAAACACCATATATTTT.

The chain employs TRBV7-9 and TRBJ2-3; D call uncertain. V dropped 6 bases and J dropped 0 bases, with 10 bases sitting between them. Per germline, CDR1 SEHNR and CDR2 FQNEAQ (reference sequence). CDR3 size: 14 residues. The CDR3 loop reads CASSPSPSTDTQYF. CDR3 nucleotide sequence: TGTGCCAGCAGTCCCTCCCCCAGCACAGATACGCAGTATTTT.

The rearrangement uses TRBV5-1 and TRBJ2-2; D call uncertain. Germline V gene data show CDR1 as SGHRS and CDR2 as YFSETQ. The CDR3 spans 15 residues. V lost 5 bases and J 1 base, leaving 12 bases between the germline ends. This CDR3 reads CASSGVTENTGELFF. CDR3 DNA: TGCGCCAGCAGTGGGGTGACGGAGAACACCGGGGAGCTGTTTTTT.

The V call is TRBV27, the J call TRBJ2-1; D unresolved. The CDR3 is made up of 13 amino acids. In germline, CDR1 is MNHEY, CDR2 SMNVEV (reference sequence). Trimming pared 0 bases from V and 10 bases from J, leaving 10 bases between. The chain's CDR3 is CASSLSNGGEQFF. The CDR3 DNA reads as TGTGCCAGCAGTTTATCCAACGGTGGCGAGCAGTTCTTC.

The V gene is TRBV27, the J gene TRBJ2-2; the D is unclear. V was cut by 4 bases and J by 7 bases, with 10 bases left in between. This CDR3 has 13 residues. Germline assignment: CDR1 MNHEY and CDR2 SMNVEV (reference sequence). The DNA of the CDR3 is TGTGCCAGCAGTTACTCGAAGTACGGGGAGCTGTTTTTT. Residues: CASSYSKYGELFF.